The rows below give T cell receptor beta chains drawn from one sample of a study of cytomegalovirus exposure and HLA in healthy donors. Produced via immunoSEQ multiplex PCR; TCRdb's table is partial and in-frame only. Of about 98,000 clones detected, under 80% appear once; the ten largest clones hold roughly 7.7%. Specimen: PBMCs. Every receptor here comes from a human donor in good health. Both conserved end residues are part of each CDR3. The D gene is left open where the match is weak. Part of the rows lack a size; the others show once, few, many or a class for expanded clones.

D	V	J	size	DNA	CDR3
TRBD2	TRBV11-3	TRBJ2-1	NA	TGTGCCAGCAGCGAGACTAGCGGGAGGACCTACAATGAGCAGTTCTTC	CASSETSGRTYNEQFF
TRBD1	TRBV9	TRBJ2-7	NA	TGTGCCAGCAGCGTAGTAGGGGACAGCACCTACGAGCAGTACTTC	CASSVVGDSTYEQYF
NA	TRBV5-4	TRBJ1-1	few	TGTGCCAGCAGCTTGGTAGGGGCCCCGAGGACTGAAGCTTTCTTT	CASSLVGAPRTEAFF
NA	TRBV6-5	TRBJ2-7	NA	TGTGCCAGCAGTGAGTTTGAAGCCACTACGGGGCAGTACTTC	CASSEFEATTGQYF
NA	TRBV5-6	TRBJ2-2	NA	TGTGCCAGCAAAGCGGACAGGAACACCGGGGAGCTGTTTTTT	CASKADRNTGELFF
NA	TRBV6-5	TRBJ1-5	few	TGTGCCAGCAGTTACTCGTTCAGGGGCAATCAGCCCCAGCATTTT	CASSYSFRGNQPQHF
NA	TRBV7-9	TRBJ2-2	once	TGTGCCAGCAGCAGAGTCACAGGGTTTGTTGCCGGGGAGCTGTTTTTT	CASSRVTGFVAGELFF
TRBD1	TRBV7-2	TRBJ2-4	once	TGTGCCAGCAGCTTCGAATCCGGGACAGGAGCCAAAAACATTCAGTACTTC	CASSFESGTGAKNIQYF
TRBD1	TRBV2	TRBJ1-5	NA	TGTGCCAGCAGATTCGGGACAGGAATTGGTCAGCCCCAGCATTTT	CASRFGTGIGQPQHF
TRBD1	TRBV14	TRBJ1-2	NA	TGTGCCAGCAGCCAAGCCGGGACAGGTGCGGAGGGCTACACCTTC	CASSQAGTGAEGYTF
TRBD2	TRBV30	TRBJ2-3	NA	TGTGCCTGGAGTAAGACTAGCGGGAGGGCTTCTGTCACAGATACGCAGTATTTT	CAWSKTSGRASVTDTQYF
TRBD1	TRBV7-8	TRBJ1-2	NA	TGTGCCAGCAGCAAACAGGGGGGAACGGATAGGTATGGCTACACCTTC	CASSKQGGTDRYGYTF
NA	TRBV7-2	TRBJ2-1	NA	TGTGCCAGCAGCTTAGGGCGTGGGGCTCGGAATGAGCAGTTCTTC	CASSLGRGARNEQFF
TRBD2	TRBV7-2	TRBJ2-1	NA	TGTGCCAGCAGCGCGACTAGCGGATATAATCTTGTTGAGCAGTTCTTC	CASSATSGYNLVEQFF
NA	TRBV6-6	TRBJ1-6	NA	TGTGCCAGCAGTTACTTATTAGACGGGGATTCACCCCTCCACTTT	CASSYLLDGDSPLHF
NA	TRBV6-1	TRBJ2-7	NA	TGTGCCAGCAGCCGGTACAGGGAATCCTACGAGCAGTACTTC	CASSRYRESYEQYF
TRBD1	TRBV19	TRBJ1-5	NA	TGTGCCAGTAGTATAGATCTGGGACAGAGCAATCAGCCCCAGCATTTT	CASSIDLGQSNQPQHF
NA	TRBV27	TRBJ1-1	few	TGTGCCAGCAGTTTATCGGCGGGGAACACTGAAGCTTTCTTT	CASSLSAGNTEAFF
TRBD1	TRBV18	TRBJ1-2	NA	TGTGCCAGCTCACCCGTAGCAGAACAGGGGAATGGCTATGGCTACACCTTC	CASSPVAEQGNGYGYTF
TRBD2	TRBV19	TRBJ2-2	NA	TGTGCCATCGCGCCCGGGGGAGGGGTCGGGGAGCTGTTTTTT	CAIAPGGGVGELFF
NA	TRBV6-6	TRBJ1-1	NA	TGTGCCAGCCATATCAGTACAAAGAACACTGAAGCTTTCTTT	CASHISTKNTEAFF
TRBD1	TRBV18	TRBJ1-1	NA	TGTGCCAGCTCACCACGGCCTACAGGGGTCGGTGGCACTGAAGCTTTCTTT	CASSPRPTGVGGTEAFF
NA	TRBV5-1	TRBJ2-7	NA	TGCGCCAGCAGCGGGGGTTTTGGCCAGGGGACCTACGAGCAGTACTTC	CASSGGFGQGTYEQYF
TRBD1	TRBV10-2	TRBJ1-2	NA	TGCGCCAGCAGGGGACAGGGCAATGGCTACACCTTC	CASRGQGNGYTF
NA	TRBV27	TRBJ1-5	NA	TGTGCCAGCAGCTCGGGGGTCGGGGGCAATCAGCCCCAGCATTTT	CASSSGVGGNQPQHF
NA	TRBV5-6	TRBJ1-1	NA	TGTGCCAGCAGCTTCACACAGGGTACTGAAGCTTTCTTT	CASSFTQGTEAFF
NA	TRBV10-2	TRBJ2-7	NA	TGCGCCAGCAGGGTCACATCCGGGACAAGTCTCTACGAGCAGTACTTC	CASRVTSGTSLYEQYF
NA	TRBV27	TRBJ1-5	NA	TGTGCCAGCAGTTTATCTGGCCAGGCAAACAATCAGCCCCAGCATTTT	CASSLSGQANNQPQHF
NA	TRBV5-1	TRBJ2-2	NA	TGCGCCAGCCTCAAAGGGAGTGGCACCGGGGAGCTGTTTTTT	CASLKGSGTGELFF
TRBD2	TRBV12-5	TRBJ2-1	NA	TGTGCTAGTAGATACGCCGGGACTAGCGGGAGCTTCAATGAGCAGTTCTTC	CASRYAGTSGSFNEQFF
TRBD1	TRBV6-1	TRBJ1-1	NA	TGTGCCAGCAGTGACCGGGACATGGTACAGGGGGACACTGAAGCTTTCTTT	CASSDRDMVQGDTEAFF
NA	TRBV29-1	TRBJ2-3	NA	TGCAGCGTTGAGGGGAGCTGGACCACAGATACGCAGTATTTT	CSVEGSWTTDTQYF
TRBD2	TRBV2	TRBJ2-1	NA	TGTGCCAGCAGGGGGACTAGCGGGGGTCCCTACAATGAGCAGTTCTTC	CASRGTSGGPYNEQFF
NA	TRBV6-1	TRBJ1-5	NA	TGTGCCAGCAGTGAAGCCCCGTCTCAGCCCCAGCATTTT	CASSEAPSQPQHF
NA	TRBV5-1	TRBJ1-1	few	TGCGCCAGCAGCTTGATAGCTGGGTCTCCTGAAGCTTTCTTT	CASSLIAGSPEAFF
NA	TRBV5-1	TRBJ1-4	NA	TGCGCCAGCAGCTTTGGCAGGGCAACTAATGAAAAACTGTTTTTT	CASSFGRATNEKLFF
TRBD2	TRBV10-3	TRBJ2-1	NA	TGTGCCATCAGTGAGTCGAGCGGGAGGGGGTTTGAGCAGTTCTTC	CAISESSGRGFEQFF
TRBD1	TRBV5-6	TRBJ2-7	NA	TGTGCCAGCAGCTTGGAAGGGACAGGGAGCAACGAGCAGTACTTC	CASSLEGTGSNEQYF
TRBD2	TRBV19	TRBJ2-3	NA	TGTGCCAGTAGTCTCCCCAGCCCGGGAGGGGCAGATACGCAGTATTTT	CASSLPSPGGADTQYF
NA	TRBV27	TRBJ1-2	NA	TGTGCCAGCAGTTTAGGAGGGTCCCCTAACTATGGCTACACCTTC	CASSLGGSPNYGYTF
TRBD1	TRBV6-5	TRBJ1-2	few	TGTGCCAGCAAAGGGACAGGGGGCGAGTTCTATGGCTACACCTTC	CASKGTGGEFYGYTF
TRBD2	TRBV27	TRBJ2-1	NA	TGTGCCAGCGGGCTAGCGGGAGTAGGAGAGTTCTTC	CASGLAGVGEFF
TRBD2	TRBV6-1	TRBJ2-3	NA	TGTGCCAGCAGTGAAAGGCTAGCGGGGCGCGATACGCAGTATTTT	CASSERLAGRDTQYF
TRBD1	TRBV15	TRBJ1-2	NA	TGTGCCACCAGCAGAGACCTAAGAGCTAGGGACAGTCTAGGTGGCTACACCTTC	CATSRDLRARDSLGGYTF
TRBD2	TRBV28	TRBJ2-5	NA	TGTGCCAGCAGCGTGGGGGGAGGGTGGGAGACCCAGTACTTC	CASSVGGGWETQYF
NA	TRBV30	TRBJ1-1	once	TGTGCCTGGAGTGGAAATACAGGCACTGAAGCTTTCTTT	CAWSGNTGTEAFF
TRBD1	TRBV5-1	TRBJ1-2	NA	TGCGCCAGCAGCTTGGCCGCCCCAGGACAGGGGGCGGGAGGCTACACCTTC	CASSLAAPGQGAGGYTF
NA	TRBV6-5	TRBJ2-6	few	TGTGCCAGCAGTGCGACATTTTCTGGGGCCAACGTCCTGACTTTC	CASSATFSGANVLTF
NA	TRBV27	TRBJ2-3	NA	TGTGCCAGCAGTCCTCCCAGCACAGATACGCAGTATTTT	CASSPPSTDTQYF
NA	TRBV2	TRBJ2-7	NA	TGTGCCAGCAGTGATTCAGGGAACGAGCAGTACTTC	CASSDSGNEQYF
NA	TRBV19	TRBJ1-2	NA	TGTGCCAGTATGAGCAGGGATAACTATGGCTACACCTTC	CASMSRDNYGYTF